The present T cell receptor (beta chain) was sequenced within a study of cytomegalovirus exposure and HLA in healthy donors. The CDR3 has 16 residues. In germline, CDR1 is LNHDA, CDR2 SQIVND (reference sequence). V gave up 4 bases and J gave up 6 bases; unmatched junction bases: 9. This clone was recorded a few times. Using immunoSEQ multiplex PCR, the repertoire was profiled, and TCRdb retains in-frame clones only, with some absent. The sample includes some 120,000 clones, about 90% of them seen just once. The chain joins TRBV19 to TRBJ1-6; TRBD1 aligns across 7 bases. Sample: PBMCs. The TCR sequence derives from a man aged 25-45 years in good health and CMV-seronegative. CDR3 protein: CASSTARQGANSPLHF. DNA for the CDR3: TGTGCCAGTAGTACTGCCCGACAGGGCGCTAATTCACCCCTCCACTTT.